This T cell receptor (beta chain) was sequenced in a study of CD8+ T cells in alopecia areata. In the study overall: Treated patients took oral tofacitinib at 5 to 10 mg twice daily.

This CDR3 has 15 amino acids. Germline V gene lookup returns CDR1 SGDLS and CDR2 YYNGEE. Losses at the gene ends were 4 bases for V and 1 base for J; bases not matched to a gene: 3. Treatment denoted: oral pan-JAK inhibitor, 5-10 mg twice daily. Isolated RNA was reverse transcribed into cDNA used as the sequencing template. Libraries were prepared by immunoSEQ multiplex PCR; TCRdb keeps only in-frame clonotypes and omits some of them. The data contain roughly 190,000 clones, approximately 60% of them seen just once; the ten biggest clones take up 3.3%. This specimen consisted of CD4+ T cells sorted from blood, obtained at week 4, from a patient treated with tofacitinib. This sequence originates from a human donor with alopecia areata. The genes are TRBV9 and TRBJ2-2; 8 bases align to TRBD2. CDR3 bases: TGTGCCAGCAGCCATACTAGCGGGAACACCGGGGAGCTGTTTTTT. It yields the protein CASSHTSGNTGELFF.